The present TCR beta chain was sequenced within a study of siplizumab effects on memory and regulatory T cells. The ends lost 3 bases at V and 3 bases at J; junction bases unmatched: 9. Germline values: CDR1 KGHSH, CDR2 LQKENI. The CDR3 totals 16 residues. TCRdb's copy holds only in-frame clones and misses some; the assay was immunoSEQ multiplex PCR. The repertoire consists of approximately 94,000 clones, with roughly 96% occurring once and the leading ten covering 0.031%. This chain connects TRBV18 to TRBJ1-2; 8 bases agree with TRBD1. This clonotype originated in a human donor in good health. The source material was naive CD4+ T cells sorted from blood. The CDR3 nucleotides read TGTGCCAGCTCACCGACAGGGGTAGTTCCGGACTATGGCTACACCTTC. This translates into CASSPTGVVPDYGYTF.